This TCR beta chain was sequenced during a study of T cell changes during pregnancy in multiple sclerosis. V lost 4 bases, J lost 2 bases, and 12 bases lay in between. Germline V gene lookup returns CDR1 SGHRS and CDR2 YFSETQ. The CDR3 sequence is 14 residues long. This table comes from immunoSEQ multiplex PCR, and its TCRdb copy is limited to in-frame clones, with some not included. This sample has 65,000 to 85,000 clones, with approximately 90% found just once. Source: peripheral blood, taken in the second trimester of pregnancy. The J gene is TRBJ1-1, the V gene TRBV5-1; D is perhaps TRBD1 (6 bases). The TCR comes from a female donor with multiple sclerosis, enrolled in a pregnancy study. CDR3 nucleotides: TGCGCCAGCAGCGGTGGACAGATTAACACTGAAGCTTTCTTT. Protein: CASSGGQINTEAFF. Full variable domain (remainder filled in from reference TRBV5-1 and TRBJ1-1): KAGVTQTPRYLIKTRGQQVTLSCSPISGHRSVSWYQQTPGQGLQFLFEYFSETQRNKGNFPGRFSGRQFSNSRSEMNVSTLELGDSALYLCASSGGQINTEAFFGQGTRLTVV.